This TCR beta chain came from a study of beta chain features in type 1 diabetes. Overall study findings and caveats: cDNA-based reads could over-represent cells with high TCR expression.

This clone was picked up a small number of times. Antigen specificity is unknown. Trimming took off 4 bases at V and 0 bases at J, with 10 bases between the two ends. The CDR3 length is 15 residues. Germline-derived CDR1 and CDR2 are SEHNR and FQNEAQ (reference sequence). All of the isolated RNA was reverse transcribed, so expressed TCRB transcripts were sequenced. Using immunoSEQ multiplex PCR, the repertoire was profiled, and TCRdb retains in-frame clones only, with some absent. The data hold over 350,000 clones, with about 14% observed a single time. The chain recombines TRBV7-9 with TRBJ2-1; D is undetermined. This clonotype was sampled from a woman younger than 35 in good health. The sample taken for sequencing was naive CD4+ T cells from blood. The DNA for the CDR3 is TGTGCCAGCAGCTATATGCGGAGCTCCTACAATGAGCAGTTCTTC. Protein product: CASSYMRSSYNEQFF.